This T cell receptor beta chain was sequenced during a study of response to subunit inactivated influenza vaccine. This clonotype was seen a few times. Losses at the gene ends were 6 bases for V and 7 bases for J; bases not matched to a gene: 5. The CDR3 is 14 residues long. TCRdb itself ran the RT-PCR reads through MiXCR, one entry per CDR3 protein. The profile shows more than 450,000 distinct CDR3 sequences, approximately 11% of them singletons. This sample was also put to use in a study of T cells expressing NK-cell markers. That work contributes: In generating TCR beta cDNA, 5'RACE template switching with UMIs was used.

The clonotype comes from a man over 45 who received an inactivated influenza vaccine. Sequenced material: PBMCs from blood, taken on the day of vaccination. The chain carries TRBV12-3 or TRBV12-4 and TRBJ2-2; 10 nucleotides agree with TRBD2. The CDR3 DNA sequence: TGTGCCAGCAGGCCTAGCGGGGGAAACGGGGAGCTGTTTTTT. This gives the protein CASRPSGGNGELFF.